This TCR beta chain was identified in a study of T-cell memory formation after mild COVID-19. Study context: TCR clusters showed largely donor specificity.

Regarding this clonotype: The antigen is not known.

5'RACE, which relied on constant-segment primers, yielded TCR alpha and TCR beta cDNA libraries carrying sample barcodes and UMIs. TCRdb used MiXCR to reprocess the 5' RACE reads, holding one entry per CDR3 protein. The sample consists of approximately 240,000 distinct CDR3 sequences, about a sixth of them appearing once. There are 15 residues in the CDR3. Losses at the gene ends were 3 bases for V and 1 base for J; bases not matched to a gene: 2. Per the germline V gene, CDR1 is SEHNR and CDR2 is FQNEAQ (reference sequence). General study points: Researchers report contracting CD4+ clones mostly in CM and EM, with CD8+ clones in EMRA. There were some responding clones in pre-infection memory, which suggested that cross-reactive memory had joined.

The sample was PBMCs or a T cell subset sorted from them (not recorded which). This sequence was found in a man between 18 and 29 years old who had mild COVID-19 (a few samples of this study predate the infection). Cell type and time point are not known. This sequence joins TRBV7-9 and TRBJ1-2, with 10 nucleotides matching TRBD1. The CDR3 nucleotides read TGTGCCAGCAGCTTCGGGACAGGGGATAACTATGGCTACACCTTC. Translated, it gives CASSFGTGDNYGYTF.